These T cell receptor beta chains were read from a single sample in a study of response to subunit inactivated influenza vaccine. TCRdb fed the RT-PCR reads into MiXCR, producing one record per CDR3 protein. The data contain 650,000 to 800,000 distinct CDR3 sequences, over 11% of them seen just once; the ten biggest clones take up approximately 6.5%. The sample here was PBMCs from blood, taken 14 to 15 days before vaccination. Receptor source: a middle-aged man who received an inactivated influenza vaccine. Each CDR3 is given with its conserved first and last residue. Fields, in order: V gene, J gene, D gene, CDR3 protein. A D gene is named only where the DNA matches it firmly.

V: TRBV10-3
J: TRBJ2-3
D: .
CDR3: CAISESNTDTQYF

V: TRBV20-1
J: TRBJ2-5
D: TRBD1
CDR3: CSAPQGQGERTQYF

V: TRBV7-8
J: TRBJ2-7
D: TRBD2
CDR3: CASSPAGGRTGEQYF

V: TRBV28
J: TRBJ2-7
D: .
CDR3: CASSPPPDFIEQYF

V: TRBV20-1
J: TRBJ2-2
D: .
CDR3: CSVRHGSGTGELFF

V: TRBV3-1
J: TRBJ2-5
D: .
CDR3: CASSQGPVETQYF

V: TRBV12-3/TRBV12-4
J: TRBJ2-1
D: .
CDR3: CASSSKGSSYNEQFF

V: TRBV24-1
J: TRBJ2-3
D: .
CDR3: CATSDPQGKGTDTQYF

V: TRBV27
J: TRBJ1-6
D: TRBD1
CDR3: CASSGSGTGNSPLHF

V: TRBV28
J: TRBJ2-7
D: .
CDR3: CASSLFGGSSVSYEQYF

V: TRBV15
J: TRBJ2-3
D: .
CDR3: CATSRDSGDTQYF

V: TRBV12-3/TRBV12-4
J: TRBJ2-7
D: .
CDR3: CASSPNLGTIGEQYF

V: TRBV5-1
J: TRBJ2-3
D: TRBD1
CDR3: CASSQGTGSIDTQYF

V: TRBV4-3
J: TRBJ2-2
D: .
CDR3: CASSLLVGANTGELFF

V: TRBV29-1
J: TRBJ2-5
D: TRBD2
CDR3: CSVHSPAGVRETQYF

V: TRBV6-2/TRBV6-3
J: TRBJ2-3
D: .
CDR3: CASSYSKDTQYF

V: TRBV12-3/TRBV12-4
J: TRBJ2-7
D: .
CDR3: CASSPRRWIPTEQYF

V: TRBV6-1
J: TRBJ2-7
D: .
CDR3: CASSRDMSSYEQYF

V: TRBV3-1
J: TRBJ2-4
D: .
CDR3: CASSHLGLQYF

V: TRBV5-6
J: TRBJ1-6
D: .
CDR3: CASSLAGDPNSPLHF

V: TRBV20-1
J: TRBJ2-7
D: .
CDR3: CSVVGPEYEQYF

V: TRBV29-1
J: TRBJ2-1
D: .
CDR3: CSVEEGGGAGEQFF

V: TRBV20-1
J: TRBJ2-5
D: .
CDR3: CCAQYGTRSKETQYF

V: TRBV7-8
J: TRBJ2-1
D: TRBD2
CDR3: CASSPLAGETHNEQFF

V: TRBV7-2
J: TRBJ2-7
D: TRBD2
CDR3: CASSLVREGPYEQYF

V: TRBV7-2
J: TRBJ2-1
D: TRBD2
CDR3: CASSLARLAGTNEQFF

V: TRBV28
J: TRBJ1-2
D: TRBD1
CDR3: CASSSGQGNHYGYTF

V: TRBV21-1
J: TRBJ2-7
D: .
CDR3: CASSKVRKRALSYEQYF

V: TRBV12-3/TRBV12-4
J: TRBJ1-2
D: .
CDR3: CASSVRKLRDYGYTF

V: TRBV5-1
J: TRBJ1-1
D: TRBD1
CDR3: CASSLNRGGTEAFF

V: TRBV5-4
J: TRBJ2-2
D: .
CDR3: CASSTPTRDTGELFF

V: TRBV6-5
J: TRBJ1-1
D: .
CDR3: CASSYWGGEAFF

V: TRBV12-3/TRBV12-4
J: TRBJ2-3
D: TRBD1
CDR3: CASSLGQGALDTQYF

V: TRBV19
J: TRBJ2-1
D: .
CDR3: CASSIDPVSWDPYSEQFF

V: TRBV14
J: TRBJ2-2
D: .
CDR3: CASSQYQSGELFF